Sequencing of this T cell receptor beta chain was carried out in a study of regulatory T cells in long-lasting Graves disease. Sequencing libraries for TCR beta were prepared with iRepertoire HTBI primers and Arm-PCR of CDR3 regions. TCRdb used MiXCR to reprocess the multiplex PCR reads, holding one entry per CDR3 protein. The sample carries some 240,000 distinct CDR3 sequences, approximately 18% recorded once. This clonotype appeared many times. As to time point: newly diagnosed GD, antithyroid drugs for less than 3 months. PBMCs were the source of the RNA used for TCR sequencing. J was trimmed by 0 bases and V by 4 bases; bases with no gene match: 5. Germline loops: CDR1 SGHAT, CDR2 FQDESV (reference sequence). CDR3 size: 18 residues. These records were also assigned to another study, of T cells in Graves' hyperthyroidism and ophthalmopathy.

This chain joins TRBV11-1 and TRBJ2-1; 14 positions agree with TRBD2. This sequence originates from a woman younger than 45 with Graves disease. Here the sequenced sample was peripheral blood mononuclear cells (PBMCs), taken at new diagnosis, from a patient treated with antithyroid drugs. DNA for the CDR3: TGTGCCAGCAGCTCCGGGACTAGCGGGGGACTCTCCTACAATGAGCAGTTCTTC. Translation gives CASSSGTSGGLSYNEQFF. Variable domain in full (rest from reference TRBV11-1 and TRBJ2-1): EAEVAQSPRYKITEKSQAVAFWCDPISGHATLYWYRQILGQGPELLVQFQDESVVDDSQLPKDRFSAERLKGVDSTLKIQPAELGDSAMYLCASSSGTSGGLSYNEQFFGPGTRLTVL.